These T cell receptor beta chains were read from a single sample in a study of shared clonotypes between healthy human individuals. Profiled with immunoSEQ multiplex PCR; TCRdb holds only in-frame clones, not every one. The data show roughly 2.4 million clones, 90% to 96% seen once. Sample: naive CD4+ T cells sorted from blood. These receptors were collected from a young man in good health. CDR3s include the opening cysteine and the closing phenylalanine or tryptophan. A D gene is named only where the DNA matches it firmly. Rows give clone size only sometimes, using once, few, many, or a class for an expanded clone.

CDR3,DNA,size,D,V,J
CASSRTGENTGELFF,TGCGCCAGCAGTAGGACAGGGGAGAACACCGGGGAGCTGTTTTTT,NA,TRBD1,TRBV5-1,TRBJ2-2
CASSVLVAGSYNEQFF,TGTGCCAGCAGTGTCCTCGTAGCGGGATCCTACAATGAGCAGTTCTTC,NA,TRBD2,TRBV25-1,TRBJ2-1
CASSIRDRGRAQPQHF,TGTGCCAGTAGTATCCGGGACAGGGGTAGGGCTCAGCCCCAGCATTTT,NA,TRBD1,TRBV19,TRBJ1-5
CASSLAEPQSTDTQYF,TGTGCCAGCAGCTTGGCAGAACCACAGAGCACAGATACGCAGTATTTT,NA,NA,TRBV5-4,TRBJ2-3
CASSPRGVSSGNTIYF,TGTGCCAGCAGCCCGAGAGGTGTCAGCTCTGGAAACACCATATATTTT,NA,NA,TRBV7-9,TRBJ1-3
CASSYMGGNEQFF,TGTGCCAGCAGTTACATGGGGGGCAATGAGCAGTTCTTC,NA,NA,TRBV6-6,TRBJ2-1
CASRSPVGQGLYEQYF,TGTGCCAGCAGGTCTCCGGTGGGACAGGGGTTGTACGAGCAGTACTTC,NA,TRBD1,TRBV6-6,TRBJ2-7
CASSFRYEQFF,TGTGCCAGCAGCTTTAGGTATGAGCAGTTCTTC,NA,NA,TRBV7-2,TRBJ2-1
CASSLVQGVTEAFF,TGTGCCAGCAGCTTAGTCCAGGGTGTCACTGAAGCTTTCTTT,NA,NA,TRBV7-6,TRBJ1-1
CAWRTDRRSYEQYF,TGTGCCTGGCGTACCGACAGGCGCTCCTACGAGCAGTACTTC,NA,NA,TRBV30,TRBJ2-7
CASSRLAGVTDTQYF,TGCGCCAGCTCGAGACTAGCGGGGGTCACAGATACGCAGTATTTT,NA,TRBD2,TRBV10-2,TRBJ2-3
CASSCTRVGNQPQHF,TGCGCCAGCAGCTGCACTAGGGTCGGCAATCAGCCCCAGCATTTT,NA,NA,TRBV5-1,TRBJ1-5
CASSSLGGQETEAFF,TGCGCCAGCAGCTCCCTTGGGGGGCAGGAAACTGAAGCTTTCTTT,NA,NA,TRBV5-1,TRBJ1-1
CASSPLAGHREQYF,TGTGCCAGCAGCCCCCTGGCGGGACATCGGGAGCAGTACTTC,NA,NA,TRBV28,TRBJ2-7
CASSVGTTNYGYTF,TGTGCCAGCAGCGTAGGGACAACTAACTATGGCTACACCTTC,NA,NA,TRBV9,TRBJ1-2
CASSVLGQGAPGYTF,TGTGCCAGCAGTGTATTGGGACAGGGGGCGCCTGGCTACACCTTC,NA,TRBD1,TRBV28,TRBJ1-2
CAISEQGTLAGANVLTF,TGTGCCATCAGTGAGCAGGGGACGCTGGCTGGGGCCAACGTCCTGACTTTC,once,NA,TRBV10-3,TRBJ2-6
CASSYPITEAFF,TGTGCCAGCAGCTACCCAATTACTGAAGCTTTCTTT,NA,NA,TRBV7-9,TRBJ1-1